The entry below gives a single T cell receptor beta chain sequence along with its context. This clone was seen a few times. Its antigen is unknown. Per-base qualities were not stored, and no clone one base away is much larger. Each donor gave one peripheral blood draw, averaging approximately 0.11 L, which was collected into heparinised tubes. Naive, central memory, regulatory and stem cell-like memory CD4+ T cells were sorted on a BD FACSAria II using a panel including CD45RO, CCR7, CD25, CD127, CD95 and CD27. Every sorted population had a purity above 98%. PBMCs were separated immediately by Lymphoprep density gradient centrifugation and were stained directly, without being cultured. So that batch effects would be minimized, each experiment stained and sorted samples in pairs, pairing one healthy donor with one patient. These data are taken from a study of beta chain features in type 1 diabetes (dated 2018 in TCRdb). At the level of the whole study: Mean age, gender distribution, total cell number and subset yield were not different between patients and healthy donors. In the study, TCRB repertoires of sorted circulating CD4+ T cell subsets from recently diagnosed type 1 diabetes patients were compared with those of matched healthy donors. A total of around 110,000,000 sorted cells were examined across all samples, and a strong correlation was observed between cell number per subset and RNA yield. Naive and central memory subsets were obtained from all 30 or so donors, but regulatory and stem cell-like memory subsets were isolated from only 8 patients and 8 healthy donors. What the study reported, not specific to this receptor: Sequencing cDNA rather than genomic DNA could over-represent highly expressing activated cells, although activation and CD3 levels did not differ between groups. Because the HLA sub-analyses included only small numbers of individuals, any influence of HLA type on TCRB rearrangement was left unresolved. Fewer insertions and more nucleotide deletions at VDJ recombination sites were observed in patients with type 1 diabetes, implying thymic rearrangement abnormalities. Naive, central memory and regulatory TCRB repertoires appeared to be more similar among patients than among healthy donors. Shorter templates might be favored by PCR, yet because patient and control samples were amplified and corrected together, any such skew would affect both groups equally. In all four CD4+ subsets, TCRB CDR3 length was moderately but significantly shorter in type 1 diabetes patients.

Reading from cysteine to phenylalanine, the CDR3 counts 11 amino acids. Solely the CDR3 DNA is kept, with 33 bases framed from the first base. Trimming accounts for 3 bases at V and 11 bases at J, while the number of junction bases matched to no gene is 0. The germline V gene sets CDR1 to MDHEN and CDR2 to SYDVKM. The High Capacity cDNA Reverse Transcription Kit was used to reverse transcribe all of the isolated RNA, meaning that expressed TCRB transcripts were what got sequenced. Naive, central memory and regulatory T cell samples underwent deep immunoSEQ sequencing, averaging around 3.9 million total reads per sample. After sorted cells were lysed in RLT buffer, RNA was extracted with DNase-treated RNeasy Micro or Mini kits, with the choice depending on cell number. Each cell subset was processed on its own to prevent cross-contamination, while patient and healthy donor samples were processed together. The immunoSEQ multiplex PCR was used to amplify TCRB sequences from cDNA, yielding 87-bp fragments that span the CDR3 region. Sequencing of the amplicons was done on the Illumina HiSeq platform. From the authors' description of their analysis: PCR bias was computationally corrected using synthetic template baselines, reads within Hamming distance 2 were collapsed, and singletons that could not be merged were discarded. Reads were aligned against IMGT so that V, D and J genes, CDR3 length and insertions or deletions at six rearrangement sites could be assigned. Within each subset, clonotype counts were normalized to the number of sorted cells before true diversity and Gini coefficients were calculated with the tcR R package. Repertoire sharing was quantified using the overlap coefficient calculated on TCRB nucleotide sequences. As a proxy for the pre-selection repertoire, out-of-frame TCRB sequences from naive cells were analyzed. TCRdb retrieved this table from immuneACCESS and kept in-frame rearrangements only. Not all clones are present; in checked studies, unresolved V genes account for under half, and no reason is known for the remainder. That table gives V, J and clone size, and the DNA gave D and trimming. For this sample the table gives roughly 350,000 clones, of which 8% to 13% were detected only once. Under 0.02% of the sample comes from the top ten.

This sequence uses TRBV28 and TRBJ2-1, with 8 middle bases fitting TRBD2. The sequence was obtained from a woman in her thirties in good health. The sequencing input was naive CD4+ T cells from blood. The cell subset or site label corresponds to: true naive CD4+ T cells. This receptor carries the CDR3 CASSFSGKQFF. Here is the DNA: TGTGCCAGCAGTTTTAGCGGGAAGCAGTTCTTC.